These T cell receptor beta chains were read from a single sample in a study of cytomegalovirus exposure and HLA in healthy donors. Here immunoSEQ multiplex PCR was the method, and the copy in TCRdb shows in-frame clones only, minus some. This sample has 100,000 to 120,000 clones, with 76% found just once. Input material: PBMCs. The receptors come from a man aged 35-49 years in good health and CMV-seropositive. The CDR3 runs from the conserved cysteine through the conserved F or W. D genes are given only for firm matches. Rows give clone size only sometimes, using once, few, many, or a class for an expanded clone.

TRBJ1-2	.	.	12	TRBV6-5	CASTGPPGGYTF	TGTGCCAGCACCGGGCCTCCGGGGGGCTACACCTTC
TRBJ2-7	.	.	15	TRBV27	CASSIQKDPIYEQYF	TGTGCCAGCAGTATACAGAAAGATCCTATCTACGAGCAGTACTTC
TRBJ1-4	.	TRBD1	15	TRBV7-2	CASSLGLDRGEKLFF	TGTGCCAGCAGCTTGGGGTTAGACAGGGGGGAAAAACTGTTTTTT
TRBJ1-3	.	TRBD1	15	TRBV11-3	CASSLFTGEGNTIYF	TGTGCCAGCAGCTTGTTTACAGGGGAAGGAAACACCATATATTTT
TRBJ2-3	few	TRBD1	16	TRBV9	CASSVTGGIITDTQYF	TGTGCCAGCAGCGTTACAGGGGGAATTATCACAGATACGCAGTATTTT
TRBJ2-4	.	.	14	TRBV4-2	CASSQDPLTNSQYF	TGTGCCAGCAGCCAAGACCCTCTAACGAACAGTCAGTACTTC
TRBJ1-5	.	.	12	TRBV29-1	CSVGGGNQPQHF	TGCAGCGTCGGGGGGGGAAATCAGCCCCAGCATTTT
TRBJ1-3	.	.	15	TRBV5-4	CASGRDSFSGNTIYF	TGTGCCAGCGGCCGAGACAGTTTCTCTGGAAACACCATATATTTT
TRBJ2-5	.	.	12	TRBV10-3	CAISDIQETQYF	TGTGCCATCAGTGACATCCAAGAGACCCAGTACTTC
TRBJ1-5	.	TRBD1	14	TRBV7-9	CASSARDSSQPQHF	TGTGCCAGCAGCGCCCGGGACAGTTCTCAGCCCCAGCATTTT
TRBJ2-1	.	TRBD2	15	TRBV7-2	CASSDGTSSYNEQFF	TGTGCCAGCAGCGACGGGACTAGCAGTTACAATGAGCAGTTCTTC
TRBJ1-1	once	.	13	TRBV19	CASSIDGGTEAFF	TGTGCCAGTAGTATAGATGGGGGGACTGAAGCTTTCTTT
TRBJ2-5	.	TRBD2	14	TRBV7-8	CASRERGIGETQYF	TGTGCCAGCAGGGAGCGGGGGATAGGAGAGACCCAGTACTTC
TRBJ2-7	.	TRBD1	13	TRBV6-1	CASRPGQSYEQYF	TGTGCCAGCAGGCCGGGACAGTCCTACGAGCAGTACTTC
TRBJ2-5	.	TRBD1	14	TRBV25-1	CASSEPGTGETQYF	TGTGCCAGCAGTGAACCAGGGACAGGAGAGACCCAGTACTTC
TRBJ2-7	few	TRBD1	17	TRBV9	CASSVASGDRGLYEQYF	TGTGCCAGCAGCGTAGCTAGCGGGGACAGGGGGCTGTACGAGCAGTACTTC
TRBJ2-1	.	TRBD2	15	TRBV14	CASSHSGGAHNEQFF	TGTGCCAGCAGCCATAGCGGGGGGGCACATAATGAGCAGTTCTTC
TRBJ2-7	few	.	14	TRBV7-2	CASSLAGVNYEQYF	TGTGCCAGCAGCTTAGCGGGAGTTAACTACGAGCAGTACTTC
TRBJ1-2	.	.	14	TRBV27	CASRARTDLYGYTF	TGTGCCAGCAGGGCCAGGACAGACCTCTATGGCTACACCTTC
TRBJ2-2	few	.	17	TRBV5-6	CASSLTGYLSNTGELFF	TGTGCCAGCAGCTTGACAGGCTACCTCTCGAACACCGGGGAGCTGTTTTTT